Listed below are T cell receptor beta chains from one sample, sequenced in a study of CD8 T cells in ankylosing spondylitis. TCRdb used MiXCR to reprocess the 5' RACE reads, holding one entry per CDR3 protein. The sample contains approximately 220,000 distinct CDR3 sequences, 15% to 20% of which appear only once. Sequences were obtained from blood, either unsorted or a sorted T cell fraction (not recorded which). Receptors originate from a male donor with ankylosing spondylitis. CDR3s include the opening cysteine and the closing phenylalanine or tryptophan. A D gene is named only where the DNA matches it firmly. For some rows the clone size is stated as once, few or many, or as a class when expanded; others skip it.

clone_size d_call j_call cdr3_length v_call cdr3_aa cdr3_nt
NA NA TRBJ2-3 13 TRBV29-1 CSVVSRDTDTQYF TGCAGCGTTGTCTCCCGGGACACAGATACGCAGTATTTT
NA NA TRBJ2-7 16 TRBV28 CASSPRGGVFLYEQYF TGTGCCAGCTCCCCTCGGGGTGGGGTTTTCTTGTACGAGCAGTACTTC
few NA TRBJ2-3 14 TRBV9 CASSVAGDSDTQYF TGTGCCAGCAGCGTAGCGGGAGATTCGGATACGCAGTATTTT
NA TRBD1 TRBJ1-2 15 TRBV29-1 CSVGGNAGQGYGYTF TGCAGCGTTGGTGGTAACGCGGGACAGGGGTATGGCTACACCTTC
many NA TRBJ2-7 15 TRBV4-1 CASSHHRSTAYEQYF TGCGCCAGCAGCCATCACAGGTCAACAGCCTACGAGCAGTACTTC
NA TRBD2 TRBJ2-1 12 TRBV5-1 CASAGLEVEQFF TGCGCCAGCGCGGGACTAGAGGTCGAGCAGTTCTTC
few TRBD2 TRBJ2-2 16 TRBV20-1 CSARPGLAGNTGELFF TGCAGTGCTAGACCAGGACTAGCGGGAAACACCGGGGAGCTGTTTTTT
NA TRBD2 TRBJ2-7 13 TRBV12-3/TRBV12-4 CASSYPGGDEQYF TGTGCCAGCAGTTACCCTGGGGGGGACGAGCAGTACTTC
many NA TRBJ1-1 15 TRBV27 CASSPLGFPNTEAFF TGTGCCAGCAGTCCCTTAGGATTCCCGAACACTGAAGCTTTCTTT
NA NA TRBJ1-2 14 TRBV15 CATSRDGPLEGYTF TGTGCCACCAGCAGAGATGGGCCCCTCGAGGGCTACACCTTC
NA TRBD1 TRBJ2-3 15 TRBV11-2 CASSEQGGSTDTQYF TGTGCCAGCAGCGAACAGGGGGGTAGCACAGATACGCAGTATTTT
few TRBD1 TRBJ2-7 14 TRBV12-3/TRBV12-4 CASRSGTGGYEQYF TGTGCCAGCAGATCCGGGACAGGGGGCTACGAGCAGTACTTC
NA TRBD2 TRBJ2-5 18 TRBV28 CASSLSPGTSGNQETQYF TGTGCCAGCAGTTTATCTCCCGGGACTAGCGGGAACCAAGAGACCCAGTACTTC
NA NA TRBJ1-5 12 TRBV28 CASSLGDRREHF TGTGCCAGCAGTTTAGGGGACCGGAGGGAACATTTT
NA TRBD1 TRBJ1-1 18 TRBV12-3/TRBV12-4 CTSSLESYWTGGVTEAFF TGTACCAGCAGTTTAGAGAGTTATTGGACAGGGGGTGTAACTGAAGCTTTCTTT
few NA TRBJ2-2 15 TRBV9 CASSVKLWGSGELFF TGTGCCAGCAGCGTTAAGCTTTGGGGATCCGGGGAGCTGTTTTTT
few NA TRBJ2-7 14 TRBV12-3/TRBV12-4 CASSSLGLSYEQYF TGTGCCAGCAGTTCCCTCGGATTAAGTTACGAGCAGTACTTC
NA NA TRBJ2-7 16 TRBV4-3 CASSQDGAPGFYEQYF TGCGCCAGCAGCCAAGACGGCGCCCCCGGATTTTACGAGCAGTACTTC
NA TRBD1 TRBJ1-2 17 TRBV4-1 CASSLIPGQGDSFGYTF TGCGCCAGCAGCCTGATCCCGGGACAGGGGGATTCGTTTGGCTACACCTTC
few NA TRBJ2-7 15 TRBV5-5 CASSMERGSAYEQYF TGTGCCAGCAGCATGGAGCGTGGATCCGCCTACGAGCAGTACTTC
NA TRBD2 TRBJ2-5 15 TRBV20-1 CSARGRGRVRETQYF TGCAGTGCGAGGGGACGCGGGAGGGTCCGAGAGACCCAGTACTTC
NA NA TRBJ2-7 15 TRBV5-6 CASSFYMESSYEQYF TGTGCCAGCAGCTTTTACATGGAGAGCTCCTACGAGCAGTACTTC
few NA TRBJ2-1 12 TRBV12-5 CASGVGYSQQFF TGTGCTAGTGGAGTTGGGTACAGTCAGCAGTTCTTC
NA TRBD2 TRBJ2-1 14 TRBV3-1 CASSHSGLSNEQFF TGTGCCAGCAGCCATAGCGGGCTGAGCAATGAGCAGTTCTTC
NA TRBD2 TRBJ2-7 14 TRBV20-1 CSASGTSGLYEQYF TGCAGTGCTAGTGGGACTAGCGGATTATACGAGCAGTACTTC
few TRBD2 TRBJ2-1 20 TRBV11-1 CASSLAPGLTLISSYNEQFF TGTGCCAGCAGCTTAGCGCCGGGACTAACCCTAATAAGCTCCTACAATGAGCAGTTCTTC
NA NA TRBJ2-3 16 TRBV20-1 CSAGGLAEASTDTQYF TGCAGTGCTGGGGGCCTAGCGGAAGCCAGCACAGATACGCAGTATTTT
NA NA TRBJ2-1 16 TRBV14 CASSQVGLGSYNEQFF TGTGCCAGCAGCCAAGTTGGCCTGGGGTCCTACAATGAGCAGTTCTTC
NA TRBD2 TRBJ2-5 15 TRBV27 CASSSGLAGMETQYF TGTGCCAGCAGTTCCGGACTAGCGGGTATGGAGACCCAGTACTTC
NA NA TRBJ2-1 16 TRBV9 CASSAPGSGTHNEQFF TGTGCCAGCAGCGCACCGGGGTCAGGGACACACAATGAGCAGTTCTTC
few TRBD2 TRBJ2-1 15 TRBV27 CASSSGTSTYNEQFF TGTGCCAGCAGTTCCGGGACTAGCACTTACAATGAGCAGTTCTTC
few TRBD1 TRBJ1-5 13 TRBV19 CASRPGGAQPQHF TGTGCCAGTAGGCCAGGGGGCGCCCAGCCCCAGCATTTT
few TRBD2 TRBJ2-7 13 TRBV29-1 CSIPGLASGEQYF TGCAGCATCCCGGGACTAGCTTCGGGCGAGCAGTACTTC
few NA TRBJ2-1 15 TRBV25-1 CASSPPGGLYNEQFF TGTGCCAGCAGCCCCCCCGGCGGACTCTACAATGAGCAGTTCTTC
few NA TRBJ2-3 17 TRBV7-2 CASSPLNQVASTDTQYF TGTGCCAGCAGCCCACTAAACCAGGTAGCGAGCACAGATACGCAGTATTTT
NA TRBD1 TRBJ1-1 16 TRBV6-1 CASSELYGTVNTEAFF TGTGCCAGCAGTGAGCTATACGGGACAGTGAACACTGAAGCTTTCTTT
few NA TRBJ2-7 14 TRBV19 CAIPYGHTTYEQYF TGTGCTATCCCCTATGGACATACTACTTACGAGCAGTACTTC
many NA TRBJ2-1 16 TRBV4-1 CASSQDGGYDYNEQFF TGCGCCAGCAGCCAAGATGGAGGGTATGACTACAATGAGCAGTTCTTC
NA NA TRBJ2-5 14 TRBV6-2/TRBV6-3 CASSRIQYPETQYF TGTGCCAGCAGCCGAATCCAGTATCCGGAGACCCAGTACTTC
few NA TRBJ1-2 12 TRBV20-1 CSASRQGEGYTF TGCAGTGCTAGCCGCCAGGGTGAGGGCTACACCTTC
few NA TRBJ2-2 14 TRBV6-1 CASSREWGTGELFF TGTGCCAGCAGCCGGGAGTGGGGCACCGGGGAGCTGTTTTTT
NA TRBD1 TRBJ2-1 15 TRBV2 CASITGTGNNNEQFF TGTGCCAGCATTACCGGGACAGGGAATAACAATGAGCAGTTCTTC
NA TRBD2 TRBJ2-7 14 TRBV6-5 CASSYLSGSYEQYF TGTGCCAGCAGTTACCTAAGCGGGAGTTACGAGCAGTACTTC
few NA TRBJ2-1 15 TRBV5-5 CASSLVWSGTHEQFF TGTGCCAGCAGCTTGGTATGGTCTGGTACCCATGAGCAGTTCTTC
NA TRBD1 TRBJ1-1 14 TRBV27 CASSEDRDHTEAFF TGTGCCAGCAGTGAGGACAGGGATCACACTGAAGCTTTCTTT
few TRBD2 TRBJ2-1 13 TRBV3-1 CASQRGDDLSQFF TGTGCCAGCCAGCGGGGGGACGATCTCTCCCAGTTCTTC
few NA TRBJ1-1 15 TRBV5-4 CASSTIGTPDTEAFF TGTGCCAGCAGTACTATCGGAACCCCCGACACTGAAGCTTTCTTT
NA TRBD2 TRBJ2-3 16 TRBV7-9 CASNAKEERESDTQYF TGTGCCAGCAACGCGAAAGAAGAGCGGGAGAGTGATACGCAGTATTTT
few TRBD2 TRBJ2-1 20 TRBV12-3/TRBV12-4 CASSSTDLGLAGLRYNEQFF TGTGCCAGCAGTTCTACCGATTTGGGGTTAGCGGGATTAAGGTACAATGAGCAGTTCTTC
few TRBD2 TRBJ2-1 16 TRBV4-1 CASSQVSGGASNEQFF TGCGCCAGCAGCCAAGTTAGCGGGGGGGCCTCCAATGAGCAGTTCTTC
few TRBD1 TRBJ1-6 13 TRBV3-1 CATGTGGGSPLHF TGTGCCACAGGGACAGGGGGCGGATCACCCCTCCACTTT
few NA TRBJ2-3 14 TRBV5-1 CASSFPGLTDTQYF TGCGCCAGCAGCTTCCCGGGACTCACAGATACGCAGTATTTT
NA NA TRBJ1-1 16 TRBV12-3/TRBV12-4 CAAHLWTSSMNTEAFF TGTGCCGCCCACCTATGGACATCTTCCATGAACACTGAAGCTTTCTTT
many NA TRBJ1-2 15 TRBV12-3/TRBV12-4 CASSLSGHPNYGYTF TGTGCCAGCAGTTTATCAGGACATCCTAACTATGGCTACACCTTC
NA NA TRBJ2-7 15 TRBV4-3 CASSQGAAGLYEQYF TGCGCCAGCAGTCAAGGGGCAGCAGGGCTCTACGAGCAGTACTTC